Listed below are T cell receptor beta chains from one sample, sequenced in a study of blood T cell repertoires in COVID-19. The data were produced by immunoSEQ multiplex PCR, yet TCRdb's version contains in-frame clones alone and is incomplete. This repertoire shows approximately 170,000 clones, 84% found once; its top ten account for about an eighth. Specimen: PBMCs or T cells enriched from blood (not recorded which). All receptors come from a man between 50 and 59 years old who had recovered from COVID-19. Both conserved end residues are part of each CDR3. The D gene is left open where the match is weak. Clone sizes are given selectively: once, few, many, or a class where the clone is expanded.

v_call: TRBV12-5; j_call: TRBJ2-7; clone_size: -; d_call: -; cdr3_aa: CASGLETGFEQYF; cdr3_nt: TGTGCTAGTGGTTTGGAAACAGGGTTCGAGCAGTACTTC
v_call: TRBV5-1; j_call: TRBJ1-3; clone_size: -; d_call: -; cdr3_aa: CASSLDAGYSGNTIYF; cdr3_nt: TGCGCCAGCAGCTTGGACGCAGGGTACTCTGGAAACACCATATATTTT
v_call: TRBV19; j_call: TRBJ2-5; clone_size: -; d_call: -; cdr3_aa: CASSMGTGAGETQYF; cdr3_nt: TGTGCCAGTAGTATGGGGACTGGGGCAGGAGAGACCCAGTACTTC
v_call: TRBV5-1; j_call: TRBJ2-5; clone_size: -; d_call: TRBD1; cdr3_aa: CASTQTPGTGRGETQYF; cdr3_nt: TGCGCCAGCACCCAAACGCCCGGGACAGGGAGAGGAGAGACCCAGTACTTC
v_call: TRBV7-2; j_call: TRBJ1-5; clone_size: -; d_call: -; cdr3_aa: CASSLEAGSNQPQHF; cdr3_nt: TGTGCCAGCAGCTTAGAGGCAGGAAGCAATCAGCCCCAGCATTTT
v_call: TRBV4-1; j_call: TRBJ1-4; clone_size: -; d_call: -; cdr3_aa: CASSQDTGIGNEKLFF; cdr3_nt: TGCGCCAGCAGCCAAGATACAGGGATCGGTAATGAAAAACTGTTTTTT
v_call: TRBV7-8; j_call: TRBJ2-1; clone_size: -; d_call: -; cdr3_aa: CASSFKRQHNEQFF; cdr3_nt: TGTGCCAGCAGCTTTAAGAGACAGCACAATGAGCAGTTCTTC
v_call: TRBV28; j_call: TRBJ1-2; clone_size: -; d_call: -; cdr3_aa: CASGTSDLEADLYGYTF; cdr3_nt: TGTGCCAGCGGCACAAGCGACCTGGAGGCGGACCTTTATGGCTACACCTTC
v_call: TRBV29-1; j_call: TRBJ1-1; clone_size: -; d_call: -; cdr3_aa: CSVGTQAYTEAFF; cdr3_nt: TGCAGCGTTGGGACACAGGCTTACACTGAAGCTTTCTTT
v_call: TRBV3-1/TRBV3-2; j_call: TRBJ1-1; clone_size: -; d_call: -; cdr3_aa: CASSQALSRRSTEAFF; cdr3_nt: TGTGCCAGCAGCCAAGCTCTCTCTCGGCGGAGCACTGAAGCTTTCTTT
v_call: TRBV5-1; j_call: TRBJ1-5; clone_size: -; d_call: -; cdr3_aa: CASSLGSGNQPQHF; cdr3_nt: TGCGCCAGCAGCTTGGGCAGCGGCAATCAGCCCCAGCATTTT
v_call: TRBV3-1/TRBV3-2; j_call: TRBJ2-1; clone_size: -; d_call: TRBD2; cdr3_aa: CASSTTSGGAKSSYNEQFF; cdr3_nt: TGTGCCAGCAGCACCACTAGCGGGGGGGCTAAAAGCTCCTACAATGAGCAGTTCTTC
v_call: TRBV6-5; j_call: TRBJ1-2; clone_size: -; d_call: -; cdr3_aa: CASSYRGGYTF; cdr3_nt: TGTGCCAGCAGTTACCGCGGAGGCTACACCTTC
v_call: TRBV15; j_call: TRBJ1-6; clone_size: -; d_call: TRBD1; cdr3_aa: CATSWDRVNSPLHF; cdr3_nt: TGTGCCACCAGCTGGGACAGGGTGAACTCACCCCTCCACTTT
v_call: TRBV5-5; j_call: TRBJ1-5; clone_size: -; d_call: -; cdr3_aa: CASSLAPERNQPQHF; cdr3_nt: TGTGCCAGCAGCTTGGCACCGGAGCGCAATCAGCCCCAGCATTTT
v_call: TRBV7-9; j_call: TRBJ2-3; clone_size: -; d_call: TRBD1; cdr3_aa: CASSLGTGVSDTQYF; cdr3_nt: TGTGCCAGCAGCTTGGGGACAGGGGTCTCAGATACGCAGTATTTT
v_call: TRBV30; j_call: TRBJ1-4; clone_size: -; d_call: -; cdr3_aa: CAWSVPPTYLLFF; cdr3_nt: TGTGCCTGGAGTGTCCCTCCAACCTATTTACTGTTTTTT
v_call: TRBV7-8; j_call: TRBJ1-5; clone_size: -; d_call: TRBD1; cdr3_aa: CASSLRQGAQPQHF; cdr3_nt: TGTGCCAGCAGCCTTCGACAGGGGGCTCAGCCCCAGCATTTT
v_call: TRBV18; j_call: TRBJ1-2; clone_size: -; d_call: -; cdr3_aa: CASSPTSTAANYGYTF; cdr3_nt: TGTGCCAGCTCACCAACCTCGACAGCAGCTAACTATGGCTACACCTTC
v_call: TRBV9; j_call: TRBJ1-1; clone_size: once; d_call: -; cdr3_aa: CASSVGFGRTEAFF; cdr3_nt: TGTGCCAGCAGCGTAGGTTTTGGGCGCACTGAAGCTTTCTTT
v_call: TRBV11-2; j_call: TRBJ1-6; clone_size: -; d_call: -; cdr3_aa: CASRNGLPSSYNSPLHF; cdr3_nt: TGTGCCAGCAGGAACGGACTCCCGAGCTCCTATAATTCACCCCTCCACTTT
v_call: TRBV12-3/TRBV12-4; j_call: TRBJ1-5; clone_size: -; d_call: -; cdr3_aa: CASSFGGDQPQHF; cdr3_nt: TGTGCCAGCAGTTTCGGGGGTGATCAGCCCCAGCATTTT
v_call: TRBV7-2; j_call: TRBJ1-1; clone_size: -; d_call: -; cdr3_aa: CASSGRGGGANTEAFF; cdr3_nt: TGTGCCAGCAGCGGTCGAGGGGGGGGTGCGAACACTGAAGCTTTCTTT
v_call: TRBV5-1; j_call: TRBJ2-5; clone_size: -; d_call: -; cdr3_aa: CASSFAMTQYF; cdr3_nt: TGCGCCAGCAGCTTCGCTATGACCCAGTACTTC
v_call: TRBV3-1/TRBV3-2; j_call: TRBJ2-3; clone_size: once; d_call: TRBD2; cdr3_aa: CASSQAVGLASDTQYF; cdr3_nt: TGTGCCAGCAGCCAAGCTGTGGGACTAGCGTCAGATACGCAGTATTTT
v_call: TRBV29-1; j_call: TRBJ1-2; clone_size: -; d_call: -; cdr3_aa: CSVEGVRQVNYGYTF; cdr3_nt: TGCAGCGTTGAAGGGGTACGACAGGTGAACTATGGCTACACCTTC
v_call: TRBV2; j_call: TRBJ1-1; clone_size: -; d_call: TRBD1; cdr3_aa: CASSAGQVGYTEAFF; cdr3_nt: TGTGCCAGCAGCGCGGGACAGGTTGGCTACACTGAAGCTTTCTTT
v_call: TRBV4-1; j_call: TRBJ2-7; clone_size: -; d_call: TRBD2; cdr3_aa: CASSQGSRGGAYEQYF; cdr3_nt: TGCGCCAGCAGCCAGGGATCTCGCGGGGGGGCTTACGAGCAGTACTTC
v_call: TRBV7-7; j_call: TRBJ2-7; clone_size: -; d_call: -; cdr3_aa: CASSPRQNYEQYF; cdr3_nt: TGTGCTAGCAGCCCCCGACAGAACTACGAGCAGTACTTC
v_call: TRBV2; j_call: TRBJ1-1; clone_size: -; d_call: -; cdr3_aa: CARGRGNTEAFF; cdr3_nt: TGTGCCAGAGGGAGAGGAAACACTGAAGCTTTCTTT
v_call: TRBV7-2; j_call: TRBJ1-2; clone_size: -; d_call: -; cdr3_aa: CASSYQGQDYGYTF; cdr3_nt: TGTGCCAGCAGCTACCAGGGTCAAGACTATGGCTACACCTTC
v_call: TRBV5-5; j_call: TRBJ1-5; clone_size: -; d_call: TRBD1; cdr3_aa: CASSQDRVQPQHF; cdr3_nt: TGTGCCAGCAGCCAGGACAGGGTACAGCCCCAGCATTTT
v_call: TRBV6-5; j_call: TRBJ1-3; clone_size: -; d_call: -; cdr3_aa: CASTGYHSGNTIYF; cdr3_nt: TGTGCCAGCACGGGTTATCACTCTGGAAACACCATATATTTT
v_call: TRBV6-5; j_call: TRBJ1-4; clone_size: -; d_call: -; cdr3_aa: CASSYSRQDNEKLFF; cdr3_nt: TGTGCCAGCAGTTACAGTCGCCAGGATAATGAAAAACTGTTTTTT
v_call: TRBV28; j_call: TRBJ2-3; clone_size: -; d_call: -; cdr3_aa: CASRAPVTDTQYF; cdr3_nt: TGTGCCAGCAGGGCTCCAGTCACAGATACGCAGTATTTT
v_call: TRBV5-1; j_call: TRBJ2-5; clone_size: -; d_call: TRBD2; cdr3_aa: CASSSRTSIETQYF; cdr3_nt: TGCGCCAGCAGCTCACGGACTAGTATAGAGACCCAGTACTTC
v_call: TRBV4-3; j_call: TRBJ1-1; clone_size: -; d_call: -; cdr3_aa: CASSQTTGLNTEAFF; cdr3_nt: TGCGCCAGCAGCCAAACTACAGGGTTGAACACTGAAGCTTTCTTT
v_call: TRBV18; j_call: TRBJ1-4; clone_size: few; d_call: TRBD1; cdr3_aa: CASLPGQGNEKLFF; cdr3_nt: TGTGCCAGCCTACCGGGACAGGGCAATGAAAAACTGTTTTTT
v_call: TRBV5-1; j_call: TRBJ2-5; clone_size: -; d_call: TRBD2; cdr3_aa: CASSLVGSGAQETQYF; cdr3_nt: TGCGCCAGCAGCTTGGTTGGTAGCGGGGCCCAAGAGACCCAGTACTTC
v_call: TRBV7-6; j_call: TRBJ1-2; clone_size: -; d_call: -; cdr3_aa: CASSFGGAGSYGYTF; cdr3_nt: TGTGCCAGCAGCTTCGGTGGGGCCGGATCCTATGGCTACACCTTC
v_call: TRBV10-3; j_call: TRBJ2-3; clone_size: -; d_call: -; cdr3_aa: CAISTRSDTQYF; cdr3_nt: TGTGCCATCAGCACAAGGAGTGATACGCAGTATTTT
v_call: TRBV5-1; j_call: TRBJ2-2; clone_size: -; d_call: -; cdr3_aa: CASSAGGLNTGELFF; cdr3_nt: TGCGCCAGCAGCGCCGGAGGACTAAACACCGGGGAGCTGTTTTTT